Many counts were recorded for the clone carrying this T cell receptor (beta chain). The antigen is undetermined. The data were taken from a study of T cell responses to AZD1222 COVID-19 vaccine. Broader study findings: A rise in Spike-specific TCR breadth and depth followed two AZD1222 doses. Researchers report vaccine-associated CD4 TCRs spanning spike, with dominance at 160-218 and 743-854.

Germline-derived CDR1 and CDR2 are SQVTM and ANQGSEA. The CDR3 length is 14 residues. V gave up 7 bases and J gave up 4 bases; unmatched junction bases: 9. Clones were read by immunoSEQ multiplex PCR, and TCRdb kept only the in-frame ones, dropping some. The table includes about 130,000 clones, around 94% detected once. This clonotype was obtained from an adult in good health. This sequence joins TRBV29-1 and TRBJ2-7, with 11 positions matching TRBD1. The sequenced sample was peripheral blood, obtained on day 0 of AZD1222 vaccination. Here the CDR3 reads CSGATGQGAYEQYF. DNA for the CDR3: TGCAGCGGAGCCACAGGACAGGGGGCATACGAGCAGTACTTC.